A single sample is the source of the 16 T cell receptor beta chains below, sequenced in a study of long-term antiretroviral therapy in people with HIV (dated by TCRdb to between 2021 and 2024). Sequencing of the TRB variable region was done with the immunoSEQ hsTCRB v3.0 assay at survey level resolution. TCRdb took this table from immuneACCESS and kept in-frame rearrangements with V and J called. Such tables lack part of the clones; where checked against another copy, unresolved V genes explain under half of the gap, and the rest is unexplained. The sample contains 20,000 to 25,000 clones, roughly 82% of them found a single time. The ten largest clones capture approximately 19% of the sample. The sequences come from unsorted PBMCs, collected 0.1 years before starting antiretroviral therapy. Receptors were obtained from a man aged 18 to 35 with HIV.

The chain couples TRBV4-2 to TRBJ2-6; no clear D. The germline V gene encodes CDR1 LGHNA and CDR2 YNFKEQ. V was trimmed by 0 bases and J by 4 bases, leaving 16 bases between them. The CDR3 covers 18 residues. The CDR3 loop is CASSQEWSRLTGANVLTF. The CDR3, as DNA: TGTGCCAGCAGCCAAGAATGGTCTCGACTTACCGGGGCCAACGTCCTGACTTTC.

The chain links TRBV9 to TRBJ2-1; 7 bases are a match to TRBD1. The germline V gene has CDR1 SGDLS and CDR2 YYNGEE. The V gene end was trimmed by 7 bases and the J gene end by 1 base; junction bases not matched to a gene: 8. This CDR3 has 15 residues. DNA of the CDR3: TGTGCCAGCTCCCAACAGGGGTCGTCCTACAATGAGCAGTTCTTC. Encoded protein: CASSQQGSSYNEQFF.

V usage is TRBV7-9 and J usage is TRBJ2-7; no firm D call. The CDR3 totals 12 residues. In germline, CDR1 is SEHNR, CDR2 FQNEAQ (reference sequence). Deletions cut 5 bases from V and 0 bases from J, with 5 bases between. In nucleotides, the CDR3 is TGTGCCAGCAGCCTTGGCTCCTACGAGCAGTACTTC. This codes for CASSLGSYEQYF.

The CDR3 here is CASSLKGRYNSPLHF. The CDR3 coding sequence is TGTGCCAGCAGCCTGAAGGGACGGTATAATTCACCCCTCCACTTT. The gene calls are TRBV5-6 and TRBJ1-6, with D possibly matching TRBD1 (5 bases). The CDR3 spans 15 residues. Between the trimmed V and J ends, which lost 4 bases and 4 bases, there was a span of 12 bases. Germline lookup yields CDR1 SGHDT and CDR2 YYEEEE.

The gene calls are TRBV29-1 and TRBJ2-7, with D unclear. Trimming left V 4 bases short and J 0 bases short, with 10 bases between. This CDR3 spans 13 amino acids. The germline V gene encodes CDR1 SQVTM and CDR2 ANQGSEA. The CDR3 loop is CSVAGFASYEQYF. The CDR3 nucleotides read TGCAGCGTTGCCGGGTTCGCCTCCTACGAGCAGTACTTC.

The rearrangement links TRBV30 to TRBJ2-7, with D hard to call. Germline CDR1 GTSNPN, CDR2 SVGIG (reference sequence). V was cut by 4 bases and J by 2 bases, with 15 bases left in between. The CDR3 has 14 amino acids. CDR3 protein: CAWISRGFPYEQYF. CDR3 bases: TGTGCCTGGATTAGTAGAGGATTTCCCTACGAGCAGTACTTC.

This clone showed up just once. The gene calls are TRBV10-3 and TRBJ2-4; 7 bases match TRBD1. The CDR3 extends over 13 amino acids. Germline CDR1 and CDR2: ENHRY and SYGVKD. J was trimmed by 1 base and V by 10 bases; bases with no gene match: 4. The CDR3 is CATQGDAKNIQYF. Written as DNA, the CDR3 is TGTGCCACTCAGGGGGATGCCAAAAACATTCAGTACTTC.

The chain has TRBV11-2 and TRBJ2-3, with D perhaps being TRBD1 or TRBD2 (5 bases each). The V gene lost 1 base and the J gene lost 2 bases, with 13 bases spanning the gap. CDR1 is SGHAT, CDR2 FQNNGV, per germline. The CDR3 is 16 residues long. In nucleotides, the CDR3 is TGTGCCAGCAGCTTAGGAGGGGCCGGGTTCACAGATACGCAGTATTTT. Protein: CASSLGGAGFTDTQYF.

This clone was seen only a few times. The chain uses TRBV10-3 and TRBJ1-2; D gene ambiguous. V lost 10 bases, J lost 5 bases, and 14 bases lay in between. The CDR3 covers 12 residues. CDR1 and CDR2 from the germline V gene are ENHRY and SYGVKD. The CDR3 loop is CATAQDGYGYTF. The CDR3 coding sequence is TGTGCCACCGCCCAAGACGGGTATGGCTACACCTTC.

The gene calls are TRBV25-1 and TRBJ2-1; D ambiguous. Germline V CDR1 and CDR2: MGHDK, SYGVNS. This CDR3 is built from 11 residues. The V end was cut by 5 bases, the J end by 8 bases, with 7 bases between. The CDR3 nucleotides are TGTGCCAGCAGTTTGGGCGATGAGCAGTTCTTC. It translates to CASSLGDEQFF.

The V gene is TRBV27, the J gene TRBJ2-4; D not certain. Germline V gene lookup returns CDR1 MNHEY and CDR2 SMNVEV (reference sequence). V dropped 3 bases and J dropped 3 bases, with 6 bases sitting between them. This CDR3 spans 13 amino acids. In DNA, the CDR3 is TGTGCCAGCAGTTTTGGAAACAAAAACATTCAGTACTTC. The encoded protein is CASSFGNKNIQYF.

V and J are TRBV28 and TRBJ1-5; D is undetermined. Trimming cost V 1 base and J 3 bases, with 16 bases left between them. The CDR3 contains 17 residues. CDR1 is MDHEN, CDR2 SYDVKM, per germline. Here the CDR3 DNA reads TGTGCCAGCAGTTTATATAGGGCAGCGCCCACCAATCAGCCCCAGCATTTT. Translation gives CASSLYRAAPTNQPQHF. Using reference TRBV28 and TRBJ1-5 for the parts outside the CDR3, the full variable domain is DVKVTQSSRYLVKRTGEKVFLECVQDMDHENMFWYRQDPGLGLRLIYFSYDVKMKEKGDIPEGYSVSREKKERFSLILESASTNQTSMYLCASSLYRAAPTNQPQHFGDGTRLSIL.

The rearrangement uses TRBV11-2 and TRBJ2-5, with 15 positions matching TRBD2. The germline gives CDR1 SGHAT, CDR2 FQNNGV. Trimming took 9 bases from V and 5 from J; bases not matched to a gene: 13. The CDR3 runs to 17 residues. CDR3 in DNA: TGTGCCAGTGGGACTAGCGGGGGGCCGGGGATCGGGGAGACCCAGTACTTC. This translates into CASGTSGGPGIGETQYF.

The chain couples TRBV7-9 to TRBJ2-5; D is ambiguous. Germline assignment: CDR1 SEHNR and CDR2 FQNEAQ (reference sequence). The CDR3 length is 13 residues. Trimming took 1 base from V and 2 from J, leaving 5 bases between them. CDR3 coding DNA: TGTGCCAGCAGCTTAGGCAGGCAAGAGACCCAGTACTTC. Residues: CASSLGRQETQYF.

The chain has TRBV7-3 and TRBJ2-7, with a weak D call TRBD1 (5 bases). V was shortened by 3 bases and J by 3 bases, with 15 bases between the two germline ends. This CDR3 is 15 amino acids long. Germline V CDR1 and CDR2: SGHTA, FQGTGA. The DNA for the CDR3 is TGTGCCAGCAGCTTTGGCCGAGACAGACACTACGAGCAGTACTTC. Translation gives CASSFGRDRHYEQYF.

The gene calls are TRBV6-5 and TRBJ2-4, with D perhaps matching TRBD1 (6 bases). V lost 9 bases and J lost 9, with 15 bases in between. Germline V lookup: CDR1 MNHEY, CDR2 SVGAGI. There are 12 residues in the CDR3. In DNA, the CDR3 is TGTGCCAGTTCAGGGGCTGTTGGCATTCAGTACTTC. Protein: CASSGAVGIQYF.